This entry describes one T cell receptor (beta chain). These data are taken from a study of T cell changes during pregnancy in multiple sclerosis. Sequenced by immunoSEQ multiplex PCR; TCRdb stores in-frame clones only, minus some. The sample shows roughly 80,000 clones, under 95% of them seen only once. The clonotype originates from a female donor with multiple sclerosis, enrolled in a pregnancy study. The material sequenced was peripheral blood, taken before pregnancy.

As DNA, the CDR3 is TGTGCCAGCTACAAGGGGACAACCCTAGCCAAAAACATTCAGTACTTC. Its translation: CASYKGTTLAKNIQYF. This rearrangement joins TRBV2 to TRBJ2-4, with D tentatively TRBD1 (6 bases). The length of the CDR3 is 16 residues. The V and J ends lost 8 bases and 0 bases respectively, with 17 bases between them. Germline-derived CDR1 and CDR2 are SNHLY and FYNNEI.